This TCR beta chain was identified in a study of T cells expressing NK-cell markers. About the study: Each TCR beta repertoire originated in sorted T cells that were CD3+CD56+NKG2C+, CD3+CD56+NKG2C- or CD3+CD56-NKG2C+. Study-wide findings and caveats: In a group of 5 to 7 donors, dominant NKG2C+ clonotypes represented about 1.0-7.5% of CD8+ T cells. In a few donors, these clonotypes also led the CD3+CD56-NKG2C+ fraction.

No DNA is given; TCRdb re-called the 5' RACE reads and lists each CDR3 protein once. This listing includes roughly 180,000 distinct CDR3 sequences. The CDR3 is 17 amino acids. As regards this clonotype: Antigen specificity is unknown.

The source material was blood T cells: a sorted CD56 or NKG2C T cell subset, CD4+ or CD8+ T cells, or bulk PBMC T cells (not recorded which). The clonotype was recovered from a man aged 18 to 69 in good health. This rearrangement joins TRBV12-3 or TRBV12-4 to TRBJ2-1; lacking DNA, the TRBD1 call made by TCRdb goes unchecked. CDR3 amino acids: CASSLVAGQGSYNEQFF.